The 26 T cell receptor beta chains listed next were all sequenced from one sample in a study of CD8 T cells in ankylosing spondylitis. TCRdb itself ran the 5' RACE reads through MiXCR, one entry per CDR3 protein. The sample has tens of thousands of distinct CDR3 sequences, around 10% seen once. Sequencing was carried out using blood, either unsorted or a sorted T cell fraction (not recorded which). The source of these receptors is a male donor with ankylosing spondylitis or in good health (not recorded which).

In DNA form, the CDR3 reads TGTGCCAGCAGCACTACCAGGGGGATCTACGAGCAGTACTTC. It specifies CASSTTRGIYEQYF. The chain has TRBV7-2 and TRBJ2-7; TRBD1 matches at 7 bases. CDR1 is SGHTA and CDR2 is FQGNSA in the germline V gene. The CDR3 is 14 amino acids. V was clipped by 5 bases and J by 3 bases; unmatched bases: 7. The variable domain in full, with the rest retrieved from reference TRBV7-2 and TRBJ2-7, is GAGVSQSPSNKVTEKGKDVELRCDPISGHTALYWYRQSLGQGLEFLIYFQGNSAPDKSGLPSDRFSAERTGGSVSTLTIQRTQQEDSAVYLCASSTTRGIYEQYFGPGTRLTVT.

The CDR3 bases are TGTGCCAGCAGTTTACAGGGCCAGGGGGCCGCCTACAATGAGCAGTTCTTC. Translated: CASSLQGQGAAYNEQFF. The chain recombines TRBV28 with TRBJ2-1; 8 bases align to TRBD1. The CDR3 runs to 17 residues. Germline CDR1 MDHEN, CDR2 SYDVKM. V lost 2 bases, J lost 2 bases, and 8 bases stayed unmatched.

In this sample, this clonotype turned up many times. The CDR3 DNA reads as TGTGCCAGCAGCTTCAGGGGCAGTAATGAAAAACTGTTTTTT. Translated: CASSFRGSNEKLFF. The chain recombines TRBV5-6 with TRBJ1-4; possible D gene TRBD1, 6 bases. V was cut by 2 bases and J by 4 bases, with 9 bases left in between. The CDR3 is 14 residues long. CDR1 SGHDT and CDR2 YYEEEE come from the germline V gene.

This clonotype showed up many times. The genes are TRBV5-1 and TRBJ2-3, with 7 bases matching TRBD1. Germline loops: CDR1 SGHRS, CDR2 YFSETQ. The CDR3 spans 16 residues. The junction had 8 bases not matched to a gene; V was cut back by 3 bases and J by 1 base. The DNA of the CDR3 is TGCGCCAGCAGCTCCCTCGTTACAGGGGGCACAGATACGCAGTATTTT. As protein: CASSSLVTGGTDTQYF.

Judged by abundance, this clonotype is medium-sized. The chain joins TRBV12-3 or TRBV12-4 to TRBJ2-2, with D unresolved. V gave up 4 bases and J gave up 4 bases, with 4 bases separating them. The CDR3 length is 12 residues. The CDR3 nucleotides read TGTGCCAGCAGTTATAGCACCGGGGAGCTGTTTTTT. Translated: CASSYSTGELFF.

The chain employs TRBV10-3 and TRBJ2-7; 8 nucleotides match TRBD1. V lost 4 bases, J lost 6 bases, and 5 bases stayed unmatched. CDR1 and CDR2 from the germline V gene are ENHRY and SYGVKD. CDR3 size: 13 residues. This CDR3 is CAISGTGPGEQYF. CDR3 bases: TGTGCCATCAGTGGGACAGGGCCCGGCGAGCAGTACTTC.

The J gene is TRBJ1-1, the V gene TRBV5-1; D is ambiguous. The germline V gene has CDR1 SGHRS and CDR2 YFSETQ. Trimming cost V 0 bases and J 1 base, with 13 bases left between them. The CDR3 runs to 16 residues. Written as DNA, the CDR3 is TGCGCCAGCAGCTTGGATGGTCCAGGAACGAACACTGAAGCTTTCTTT. Amino acid sequence: CASSLDGPGTNTEAFF.

Many counts were recorded for this clonotype. The CDR3 coding sequence is TGTGCCAGCAGCCAAGCCCAAACCCAGTACTTC. It specifies CASSQAQTQYF. V is TRBV3-1 and J is TRBJ2-5; D remains ambiguous. The germline CDR1 and CDR2 sequences are LGHDT and YNNKEL (reference sequence). V was pared by 1 base and J by 8 bases, with 5 bases between. The CDR3 is 11 residues long.

This clonotype ranks as medium-sized. The chain uses TRBV20-1 and TRBJ2-7; D remains unclear. Trimming cost V 3 bases and J 3 bases, with 6 bases left between them. The CDR3 covers 11 residues. From germline, CDR1 is DFQATT and CDR2 SNEGSKA (reference sequence). CDR3 in amino acids: CSAREDYEQYF. DNA for the CDR3: TGCAGTGCTAGGGAAGACTACGAGCAGTACTTC.

This clonotype was observed many times. The rearrangement uses TRBV6-5 and TRBJ1-2; TRBD1 aligns across 7 bases. The germline V gene encodes CDR1 MNHEY and CDR2 SVGAGI. The trim removed 4 bases at V and 3 bases at J, leaving 8 bases unmatched. CDR3 size: 15 residues. Written as DNA, the CDR3 is TGTGCCAGCAGTTCAGGATACAGGGGTGACTATGGCTACACCTTC. Encoded protein: CASSSGYRGDYGYTF.

This clonotype appeared many times. The chain combines TRBV6-1 with TRBJ2-7; D is perhaps TRBD1 (6 bases). Germline values: CDR1 MNHNS, CDR2 SASEGT. CDR3 size: 13 residues. V was shortened by 7 bases and J by 7 bases, with 17 bases between the two germline ends. CDR3 sequence reads: CASTYRAQGEQYF. In DNA form, the CDR3 reads TGTGCCAGCACCTACAGGGCCCAGGGGGAGCAGTACTTC.

This clonotype was counted a few times. The V call is TRBV24-1, the J call TRBJ2-1; the D gene is possibly TRBD1 (6 bases). V was shortened by 2 bases and J by 0 bases, with 10 bases between the two germline ends. Germline V CDR1 and CDR2: KGHDR, SFDVKD. The CDR3 runs 16 residues. CDR3 nucleotides: TGTGCCACCAGTGATTCCGGGACAAGCTCCTACAATGAGCAGTTCTTC. Amino acid sequence: CATSDSGTSSYNEQFF.

There are many counts of this clonotype. DNA for the CDR3: TGTGCCAGCAGTTTTTGGCAGGGGGGTAGGTCCTATAATTCACCCCTCCACTTT. It codes for CASSFWQGGRSYNSPLHF. This rearrangement joins TRBV28 to TRBJ1-6; the match to TRBD1 covers 7 bases. This CDR3 region has 18 residues. V lost 3 bases to trimming and J lost 1 base; unmatched junction nucleotides: 9. The germline V gene encodes CDR1 MDHEN and CDR2 SYDVKM. The whole variable domain, remainder taken from reference TRBV28 and TRBJ1-6, is DVKVTQSSRYLVKRTGEKVFLECVQDMDHENMFWYRQDPGLGLRLIYFSYDVKMKEKGDIPEGYSVSREKKERFSLILESASTNQTSMYLCASSFWQGGRSYNSPLHFGNGTRLTVT.

This clonotype qualifies as medium-sized. The chain employs TRBV27 and TRBJ1-5; weak D call: TRBD1 (5 bases). The CDR3 spans 13 residues. Germline lookup yields CDR1 MNHEY and CDR2 SMNVEV (reference sequence). V shed 4 bases and J shed 4 bases, with 8 bases lying between them. This CDR3 reads CASSWGRNQPQHF. In DNA form, the CDR3 reads TGTGCCAGCAGTTGGGGACGGAATCAGCCCCAGCATTTT.

The chain has TRBV2 and TRBJ1-1; D is uncertain. Trimming cost V 6 bases and J 6 bases, with 20 bases left between them. Germline V gives CDR1 SNHLY, CDR2 FYNNEI. CDR3 length equals 15 residues. For the CDR3, the DNA is TGTGCCAGCAGCTTCCAATCGAGCCCGGGCGCTGAAGCTTTCTTT. Translation gives CASSFQSSPGAEAFF. The full variable domain, rest sourced from reference TRBV2 and TRBJ1-1, is EPEVTQTPSHQVTQMGQEVILRCVPISNHLYFYWYRQILGQKVEFLVSFYNNEISEKSEIFDDQFSVERPDGSNFTLKIRSTKLEDSAMYFCASSFQSSPGAEAFFGQGTRLTVV.

This clonotype was observed many times. The chain has TRBV5-1 and TRBJ2-7; D gene uncertain. The V gene's germline CDR1 is SGHRS and CDR2 YFSETQ. Trimming stripped 2 bases from V and 2 bases from J, with 8 bases between. This CDR3 is built from 13 residues. The CDR3: CASSFFSPYEQYF. CDR3 bases: TGCGCCAGCAGCTTTTTTAGCCCCTACGAGCAGTACTTC.

This clonotype showed up just a few times. The chain combines TRBV6-2 or TRBV6-3 with TRBJ2-1; tentatively, D is TRBD1 or TRBD2 (5 bases each). V gave up 1 base and J gave up 2 bases, with 12 bases separating them. Germline V CDR1 and CDR2: MNHEY, SVGEGT. This CDR3 contains 16 residues. As DNA, the CDR3 is TGTGCCAGCAGTTACTTGTGGGGGACCGCCTACAATGAGCAGTTCTTC. Translation: CASSYLWGTAYNEQFF.

This clonotype appeared a few times. This sequence joins TRBV2 and TRBJ2-5, with 9 bases identical to TRBD2. This CDR3 comprises 15 residues. The V gene end was trimmed by 3 bases and the J gene end by 5 bases; junction bases not matched to a gene: 7. The germline gives CDR1 SNHLY, CDR2 FYNNEI. The CDR3 DNA sequence: TGTGCCAGCAGTGAGGGCGGGGGGGCTCCGGAGACCCAGTACTTC. The encoded protein is CASSEGGGAPETQYF.

A note on this clonotype: Since a much larger clone is just one base distant, this may be a read error. This chain joins TRBV7-2 and TRBJ2-3; D is unclear. The CDR3 has 16 residues. Germline V CDR1 and CDR2: SGHTA, FQGNSA. V was clipped by 10 bases and J by 2 bases, with 22 bases between them. This CDR3 reads CATRNADHLLTDTQYF. The CDR3 DNA reads TGTGCCACCAGGAACGCGGATCACCTTCTCACAGATACGCAGTATTTT.

The chain has TRBV5-1 and TRBJ1-3; D is unresolved. Germline V CDR1 and CDR2: SGHRS, YFSETQ. The CDR3 length is 13 residues. V lost 3 bases, J lost 0 bases, and 4 bases lay in between. The CDR3 here is CASSSSSGNTIYF. The CDR3 nucleotides are TGCGCCAGCAGCTCCTCCTCTGGAAACACCATATATTTT.

This clonotype was found many times. The genes are TRBV3-1 and TRBJ1-6; no definite D call. The CDR3 has 14 residues. Germline assignment: CDR1 LGHDT and CDR2 YNNKEL (reference sequence). V was shortened by 6 bases and J by 3 bases, with 9 bases between the two germline ends. As DNA, the CDR3 is TGTGCCAGCAGGGATTGGAACTATAATTCACCCCTCCACTTT. Protein: CASRDWNYNSPLHF. Looking up the rest from reference TRBV3-1 and TRBJ1-6 gives the full variable domain: DTAVSQTPKYLVTQMGNDKSIKCEQNLGHDTMYWYKQDSKKFLKIMFSYNNKELIINETVPNRFSPKSPDKAHLNLHINSLELGDSAVYFCASRDWNYNSPLHFGNGTRLTVT.

This clonotype appeared many times. The chain employs TRBV25-1 and TRBJ2-7, with D tentatively TRBD1 or TRBD2 (6 bases each). Germline assignment: CDR1 MGHDK and CDR2 SYGVNS. This CDR3 spans 13 amino acids. The germline V and J ends were trimmed by 4 bases and 9 bases, with 16 bases remaining between them. DNA for the CDR3: TGTGCCAGCAGTGCGGGGGCCATCCACGGGCAGTACTTC. This translates into CASSAGAIHGQYF.

The table lists this clonotype with many counts. DNA of the CDR3: TGTGCCAGCAGTTTAAGACAGGGTGGGACAGATACGCAGTATTTT. This codes for CASSLRQGGTDTQYF. The V call is TRBV28, the J call TRBJ2-3, with 7 bases identical to TRBD1. The germline V gene has CDR1 MDHEN and CDR2 SYDVKM. Trimming at V came to 2 bases and at J to 3 bases, leaving 5 bases not matched to a gene. This CDR3 is 15 amino acids long.

This clonotype has ten or more counts. The CDR3 DNA reads as TGCAGTGCTAGAGGGGGCGCTCGGGCCACAGATACGCAGTATTTT. Translation gives CSARGGARATDTQYF. The chain employs TRBV20-1 and TRBJ2-3, with TRBD1 as a possible D gene (5 bases). Germline V CDR1 and CDR2: DFQATT, SNEGSKA (reference sequence). V was trimmed by 1 base and J by 2 bases, leaving 13 bases between them. The CDR3 covers 15 residues.

This clonotype showed up many times. The chain carries TRBV5-1 and TRBJ2-3, with D maybe TRBD2 (6 bases). The CDR3 is 14 residues long. The germline V and J ends were trimmed by 4 bases and 2 bases, with 11 bases remaining between them. Germline lookup yields CDR1 SGHRS and CDR2 YFSETQ. The CDR3: CASSLLANTDTQYF. In DNA, the CDR3 is TGCGCCAGCAGCCTGCTAGCGAACACAGATACGCAGTATTTT.

The table lists this clonotype with many counts. For the CDR3, the DNA is TGTGCCAGCAGTTACCGAACAGGAGCTACAGATACGCAGTATTTT. It translates to CASSYRTGATDTQYF. The chain is built from TRBV6-5 and TRBJ2-3; D perhaps matches TRBD1 (5 bases). This CDR3 has 15 amino acids. Germline values: CDR1 MNHEY, CDR2 SVGAGI. The V and J ends lost 2 bases and 3 bases respectively, with 12 bases between them.